These 16 T cell receptor beta chains share one sample of origin, sequenced in a study of patients and donors after allogeneic stem cell transplantation. TCRdb re-called the RT-PCR reads through MiXCR, storing one row per CDR3 protein. Of approximately 140,000 distinct CDR3 sequences listed, about 36% were seen once; the top ten hold about 50%. Sequenced input: blood, either unsorted or a sorted T cell fraction (not recorded which). The source is a human donor who was either an allogeneic HSCT recipient or a stem cell or donor lymphocyte infusion donor (not recorded which). It is not recorded whose cells these are; they may come from a transplant donor.

The J gene is TRBJ2-3, the V gene TRBV24-1; TRBD2 aligns across 7 bases. The germline V gene encodes CDR1 KGHDR and CDR2 SFDVKD. This CDR3 has 12 residues. V lost 12 bases, J lost 4 bases, and 6 bases stayed unmatched. The CDR3 is CAAQRGPDTQYF. In DNA, the CDR3 is TGTGCCGCACAGCGGGGCCCAGATACGCAGTATTTT.

V usage is TRBV5-1 and J usage is TRBJ1-3; D remains ambiguous. The germline V and J ends were trimmed by 4 bases and 0 bases, with 11 bases remaining between them. Germline lookup yields CDR1 SGHRS and CDR2 YFSETQ. The CDR3 is 15 amino acids. The CDR3 is CASSVTSDSGNTIYF. In DNA, the CDR3 is TGCGCCAGCAGCGTGACATCAGACTCTGGAAACACCATATATTTT.

V usage is TRBV27 and J usage is TRBJ2-7, with 7 bases matching TRBD1. J lost 6 bases, V lost 0 bases, and 14 bases had no gene match. Germline CDR1 reads MNHEY; CDR2 reads SMNVEV (reference sequence). CDR3 length: 17 residues. CDR3: CASSLSKRDSSPSEQYF. The CDR3 DNA reads as TGTGCCAGCAGTTTATCGAAACGGGACAGTTCCCCTAGCGAGCAGTACTTC.

The chain employs TRBV4-1 and TRBJ1-2; D is unresolved. This CDR3 has 14 amino acids. V lost 0 bases and J lost 7, with 12 bases in between. Germline lookup yields CDR1 MGHRA and CDR2 YSYEKL. The CDR3 here is CASSQEEGSAGYTF. The CDR3 DNA reads TGCGCCAGCAGCCAAGAAGAGGGAAGTGCTGGCTACACCTTC.

The chain carries TRBV6-5 and TRBJ1-5; D is unclear. V gave up 2 bases and J gave up 2 bases, with 10 bases separating them. In germline, CDR1 is MNHEY, CDR2 SVGAGI. The CDR3 length is 15 residues. The CDR3 is CASSYRRDRNQPQHF. The CDR3 nucleotides read TGTGCCAGCAGTTACCGACGCGACCGCAATCAGCCCCAGCATTTT.

The gene calls are TRBV24-1 and TRBJ2-2; no definite D call. This CDR3 contains 15 residues. V was clipped by 0 bases and J by 0 bases, with 4 bases between them. Per germline, CDR1 KGHDR and CDR2 SFDVKD. The CDR3, as DNA: TGTGCCACCAGTGATTTGCCGCCGAACACCGGGGAGCTGTTTTTT. Amino acid sequence: CATSDLPPNTGELFF.

The rearrangement uses TRBV27 and TRBJ1-1; no definite D call. V lost 5 bases, J lost 3 bases, and 13 bases lay in between. The length of the CDR3 is 14 residues. Germline V gene data show CDR1 as MNHEY and CDR2 as SMNVEV (reference sequence). The CDR3 DNA reads TGTGCCAGCAGTCCCTGGGTGGGAGACACTGAAGCTTTCTTT. Translated: CASSPWVGDTEAFF.

Worth noting for this clonotype: It may be a read error: a sequence one base away is much more abundant. The rearrangement links TRBV20-1 to TRBJ1-2; D call uncertain. CDR1 DFQATT and CDR2 SNEGSKA come from the germline V gene (reference sequence). The V end lost 8 bases, the J end lost 1 base, and 8 bases lay between the germline ends. This CDR3 contains 11 residues. CDR3 bases: TGCAGTACCGCATTTAACTATGGCTACACCTTC. It is translated as CSTAFNYGYTF.

The CDR3 protein is CASSSLAGGSVTDTQYF. CDR3 in DNA: TGTGCCAGCAGCTCCCTAGCGGGGGGGAGCGTCACAGATACGCAGTATTTT. The chain links TRBV7-3 to TRBJ2-3, with 12 bases aligning to TRBD2. The CDR3 runs to 17 residues. Unmatched junction bases numbered 7, after V lost 4 bases and J lost 2 bases. Germline V lookup: CDR1 SGHTA, CDR2 FQGTGA.

The chain links TRBV6-2 or TRBV6-3 to TRBJ1-2; D not resolved. With 2 bases removed from V and 4 bases from J, the gap between germline ends came to 14 bases. The CDR3 totals 15 residues. The germline CDR1 and CDR2 sequences are MNHEY and SVGEGT. The CDR3 DNA reads as TGTGCCAGCAGTTACGTCTGGAACACCAGCTATGGCTACACCTTC. Translating gives CASSYVWNTSYGYTF.

The chain recombines TRBV12-3 or TRBV12-4 with TRBJ1-2; 7 nucleotides line up with TRBD1. The CDR3 sequence is 14 residues long. V lost 6 bases and J lost 5; bases outside the gene matches: 9. DNA of the CDR3: TGTGCCAGCAGGAACCGAAGGACAGGATATGGCTACACCTTC. Its protein product is CASRNRRTGYGYTF.

In its sample, this clonotype was seen a few times. One end of the junction does not line up with germline, which may come from a read error. The chain recombines TRBV7-2 with TRBJ1-2; D is unresolved. Germline loops: CDR1 SGHTA, CDR2 FQGNSA. The CDR3 runs 10 residues. Here the CDR3 reads CASSLGIESF. The CDR3 coding sequence is TGTGCCAGCAGCTTAGGCATCGAGTCCTTC.

The chain carries TRBV5-1 and TRBJ1-1; no definite D call. Trimming stripped 4 bases from V and 3 bases from J, with 13 bases between. Germline V gives CDR1 SGHRS, CDR2 YFSETQ. CDR3 length equals 14 residues. For the CDR3, the DNA is TGCGCCAGCAGCACGAACAGCGACCACACTGAAGCTTTCTTT. Protein sequence: CASSTNSDHTEAFF. The entire variable domain, with the rest obtained from reference TRBV5-1 and TRBJ1-1, is as follows: KAGVTQTPRYLIKTRGQQVTLSCSPISGHRSVSWYQQTPGQGLQFLFEYFSETQRNKGNFPGRFSGRQFSNSRSEMNVSTLELGDSALYLCASSTNSDHTEAFFGQGTRLTVV.

This chain uses TRBV12-3 or TRBV12-4 with TRBJ1-2; D unclear. CDR3 length equals 13 residues. Between the trimmed V and J ends, which lost 5 bases and 2 bases, there was a span of 9 bases. CDR3 protein: CASSPDGNYGYTF. CDR3 bases: TGTGCCAGCAGTCCGGACGGCAACTATGGCTACACCTTC.

In its sample, this clonotype was seen a few times. This chain connects TRBV4-2 to TRBJ1-5; tentative D call: TRBD1 (5 bases). This CDR3 comprises 11 residues. Germline V gives CDR1 LGHNA, CDR2 YNFKEQ. The V end lost 11 bases, the J end lost 2 bases, and 7 bases lay between the germline ends. CDR3 DNA: TGTGCCGAAGGGGGCAATCAGCCCCAGCATTTT. This translates into CAEGGNQPQHF.

This chain's CDR3 is CSASRASETEAFF. CDR3 in DNA: TGCAGTGCTAGTAGGGCCAGCGAAACTGAAGCTTTCTTT. V and J are TRBV20-1 and TRBJ1-1, with D unclear. The V end lost 3 bases, the J end lost 5 bases, and 13 bases lay between the germline ends. Germline V gives CDR1 DFQATT, CDR2 SNEGSKA (reference sequence). This CDR3 contains 13 residues.